This T cell receptor beta chain was observed in a study of shared clonotypes between healthy human individuals. The V end lost 0 bases, the J end lost 6 bases, and 21 bases lay between the germline ends. Germline CDR1 reads ENHRY; CDR2 reads SYGVKD. The CDR3 spans 18 residues. This table comes from immunoSEQ multiplex PCR, and its TCRdb copy is limited to in-frame clones, with some not included. This sample has 850,000 to 1,200,000 clones; around 76% occur once, and the top ten carry about 1.5%. The sequencing input was memory CD4+ T cells sorted from blood. Subset noted: CD45RA-negative fraction. This TCR was sampled from a man aged 18 to 29 in good health. The chain recombines TRBV10-3 with TRBJ1-3; D might be TRBD1 (5 bases). The CDR3 DNA follows: TGTGCCATCAGTGAGTCGCCCGCTTCCTTGACAGAAGTAAACACCATATATTTT. It is translated as CAISESPASLTEVNTIYF.